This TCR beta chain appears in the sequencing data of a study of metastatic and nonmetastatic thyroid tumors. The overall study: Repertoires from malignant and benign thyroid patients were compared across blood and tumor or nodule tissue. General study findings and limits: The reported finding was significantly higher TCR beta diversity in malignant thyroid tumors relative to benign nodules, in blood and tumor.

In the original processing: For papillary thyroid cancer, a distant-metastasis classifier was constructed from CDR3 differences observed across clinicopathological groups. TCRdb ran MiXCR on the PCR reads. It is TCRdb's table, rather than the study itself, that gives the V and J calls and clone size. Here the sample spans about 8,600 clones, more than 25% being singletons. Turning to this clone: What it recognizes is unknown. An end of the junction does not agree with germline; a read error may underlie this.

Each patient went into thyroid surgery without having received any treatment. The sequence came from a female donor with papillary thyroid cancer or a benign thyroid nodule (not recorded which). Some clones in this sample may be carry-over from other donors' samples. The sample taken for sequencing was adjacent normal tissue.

Written as DNA, the CDR3 is TGTGCCATCAGTGTACAGGGTGCGGGCGCAGATACGCAGTATTTT. This translates into CAISVQGAGADTQYF. The V call is TRBV6-2 or TRBV6-3, the J call TRBJ2-3, with TRBD1 as a possible D gene (6 bases). The V gene's germline CDR1 is MNHEY and CDR2 SVGEGT. This CDR3 comprises 15 residues.